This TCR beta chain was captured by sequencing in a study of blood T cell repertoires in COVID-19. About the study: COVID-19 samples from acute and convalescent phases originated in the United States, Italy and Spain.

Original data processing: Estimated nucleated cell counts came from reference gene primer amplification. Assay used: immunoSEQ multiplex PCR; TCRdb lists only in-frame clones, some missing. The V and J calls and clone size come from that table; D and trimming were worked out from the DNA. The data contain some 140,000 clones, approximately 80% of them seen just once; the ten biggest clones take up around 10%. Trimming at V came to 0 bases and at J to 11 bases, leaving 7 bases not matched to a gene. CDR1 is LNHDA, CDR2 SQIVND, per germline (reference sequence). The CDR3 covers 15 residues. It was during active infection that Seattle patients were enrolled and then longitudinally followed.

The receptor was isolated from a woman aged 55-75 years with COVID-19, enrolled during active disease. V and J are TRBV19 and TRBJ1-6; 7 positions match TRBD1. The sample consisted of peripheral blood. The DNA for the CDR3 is TGTGCCAGTAGTATAGATCGACAGGGTTTTACACCCCTCCACTTT. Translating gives CASSIDRQGFTPLHF.